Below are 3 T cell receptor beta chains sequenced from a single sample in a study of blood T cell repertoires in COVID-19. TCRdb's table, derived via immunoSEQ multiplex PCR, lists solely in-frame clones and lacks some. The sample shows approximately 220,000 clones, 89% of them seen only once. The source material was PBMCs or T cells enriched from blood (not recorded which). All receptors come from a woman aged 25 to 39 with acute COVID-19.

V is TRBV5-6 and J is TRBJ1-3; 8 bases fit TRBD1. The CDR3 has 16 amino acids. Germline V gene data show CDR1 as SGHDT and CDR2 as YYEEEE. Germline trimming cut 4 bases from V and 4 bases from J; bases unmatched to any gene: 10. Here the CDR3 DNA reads TGTGCCAGCAGCGTCCCGACAGGGGTATCAGGAAACACCATATATTTT. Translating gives CASSVPTGVSGNTIYF.

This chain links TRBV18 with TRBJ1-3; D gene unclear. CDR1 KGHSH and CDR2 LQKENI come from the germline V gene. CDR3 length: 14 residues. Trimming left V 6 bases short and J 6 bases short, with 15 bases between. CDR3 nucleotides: TGTGCCAGCTCGCCCCGGGGAATACTAAACACCATATATTTT. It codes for CASSPRGILNTIYF.

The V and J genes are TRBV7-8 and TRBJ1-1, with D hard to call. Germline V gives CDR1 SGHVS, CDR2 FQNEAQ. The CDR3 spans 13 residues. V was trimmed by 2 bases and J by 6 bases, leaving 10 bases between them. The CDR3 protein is CASSLNRRAEAFF. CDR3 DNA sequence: TGTGCCAGCAGCTTAAACCGACGGGCTGAAGCTTTCTTT.